The 20 T cell receptor beta chains listed next were all sequenced from one sample in a study of T cells expressing NK-cell markers. Reanalyzing the 5' RACE reads, TCRdb keeps one entry per CDR3 protein, without DNA. In all, the sample yields roughly 420,000 distinct CDR3 sequences. Sequences were obtained from blood T cells: a sorted CD56 or NKG2C T cell subset, CD4+ or CD8+ T cells, or bulk PBMC T cells (not recorded which). The receptor source for this set is a woman between 18 and 75 years old in good health.

CDR3 amino acids: CASSLSLWQPKQFF. The V gene is TRBV12-3 or TRBV12-4, the J gene TRBJ2-1. The length of the CDR3 is 14 residues.

V is TRBV12-3 or TRBV12-4 and J is TRBJ2-2. The CDR3 is 13 amino acids. The CDR3: CASSITLTGELFF.

The genes are TRBV12-3 or TRBV12-4 and TRBJ2-1; there is no DNA to check the TCRdb D call of TRBD2. CDR3 length: 14 residues. The CDR3 loop reads CASSPVGGYNEQFF.

This chain joins TRBV4-3 and TRBJ1-5. Germline CDR1 and CDR2: LGHNA and YSLEER. The CDR3 is 15 amino acids. CDR3 sequence: CASSQESNSNQPQHF.

This sequence joins TRBV5-1 and TRBJ2-5. Germline CDR1 SGHRS, CDR2 YFSETQ. The CDR3 sequence is 14 residues long. The CDR3 spells CASSWLGKRETQYF.

The chain recombines TRBV5-1 with TRBJ2-3. The CDR3 covers 14 residues. Germline CDR1 SGHRS, CDR2 YFSETQ. The CDR3 region is CASSSDTAVDTQYF.

CDR3 loop: CASSPGTNSYEQYF. The chain has TRBV7-3 and TRBJ2-7; the D call of TRBD1 rests on TCRdb alone, since no DNA is present to check it. CDR3 length: 14 amino acids. Germline-derived CDR1 and CDR2 are SGHTA and FQGTGA.

This chain joins TRBV20-1 and TRBJ2-2; TCRdb gives TRBD1 as the D gene, but with no DNA this cannot be confirmed. The V gene's germline CDR1 is DFQATT and CDR2 SNEGSKA (reference sequence). The CDR3 totals 13 residues. CDR3 loop: CSAGTGNTGELFF.

The chain is built from TRBV10-3 and TRBJ2-1; TCRdb returns TRBD2, unconfirmable since there is no DNA. Germline V lookup: CDR1 ENHRY, CDR2 SYGVKD. The CDR3 is 15 residues long. The CDR3: CATHGGSLSYNEQFF.

The chain has TRBV6-6 and TRBJ2-1. This CDR3 is built from 13 residues. CDR1 MNHNY and CDR2 SVGAGI come from the germline V gene (reference sequence). The CDR3 here is CASTEVLSNEQFF.

The chain couples TRBV20-1 to TRBJ2-3; TCRdb's D call of TRBD2 is untestable without DNA. Germline V gene data show CDR1 as DFQATT and CDR2 as SNEGSKA (reference sequence). CDR3 length: 15 amino acids. The CDR3 loop reads CSASKAGRAPDTQYF.

This chain uses TRBV5-1 with TRBJ2-1. From germline, CDR1 is SGHRS and CDR2 YFSETQ. The CDR3 has 14 residues. CDR3 in amino acids: CASRLAGSRNEQFF.

The chain links TRBV5-6 to TRBJ2-5; checking the TCRdb D call of TRBD2 is not possible without DNA. Looked up from germline, CDR1 is SGHDT and CDR2 is YYEEEE. CDR3 size: 16 residues. The CDR3 sequence is CASSYLAGGTQETQYF.

The V gene is TRBV12-3 or TRBV12-4, the J gene TRBJ2-2; the TCRdb D gene call, TRBD2, has no DNA to confirm it. This CDR3 has 17 residues. CDR3 loop: CASSLAAGGYGTGELFF.

The chain uses TRBV7-8 and TRBJ2-1; TCRdb selects TRBD1, and the lack of DNA leaves this call unchecked. Germline lookup yields CDR1 SGHVS and CDR2 FQNEAQ. This CDR3 spans 17 amino acids. CDR3 in amino acids: CASSLGRWVGARNEQFF.

V and J are TRBV2 and TRBJ2-5; checking the TCRdb D call of TRBD1 is not possible without DNA. Looked up from germline, CDR1 is SNHLY and CDR2 is FYNNEI. CDR3 length: 13 amino acids. CDR3 protein: CASLRRGQPFSYF.

The CDR3 reads CSASGGSSGTDTQYF. The chain uses TRBV20-1 and TRBJ2-3. CDR1 is DFQATT, CDR2 SNEGSKA, per germline (reference sequence). The CDR3 extends over 15 amino acids.

CDR3 sequence reads: CASSSPFWDTIYF. The rearrangement uses TRBV7-9 and TRBJ1-3. CDR1 and CDR2 (germline): SEHNR, FQNEAQ (reference sequence). The CDR3 has 13 residues.

The rearrangement links TRBV6-1 to TRBJ2-1; TCRdb selects TRBD2, and the lack of DNA leaves this call unchecked. Germline V CDR1 and CDR2: MNHNS, SASEGT. The CDR3 extends over 16 amino acids. The CDR3 loop is CASSTSGSHSYNEQFF.

This CDR3 reads CASSLPGTRYNEQFF. The chain recombines TRBV7-8 with TRBJ2-1; TCRdb outputs TRBD2, but without DNA this stays unchecked. The CDR3 extends over 15 amino acids. Germline CDR1 and CDR2: SGHVS and FQNEAQ.